This TCR beta chain was sequenced during a study of T cells in Graves' hyperthyroidism and ophthalmopathy. This clonotype was detected many times. CDR1 and CDR2 from the germline V gene are DFQATT and SNEGSKA (reference sequence). The J segment lost 0 bases and the V segment lost 5 bases, leaving 12 bases of the junction unmatched. This CDR3 contains 17 residues. TCR beta CDR3 region amplification was performed from RNA transcripts. HTBI primers were the set used in a first-round RT-PCR of the TCR CDR3. TCRdb used MiXCR to reprocess the multiplex PCR reads, holding one entry per CDR3 protein. The repertoire includes around 580,000 distinct CDR3 sequences, 16% of them detected once, and about 17% sits in the top ten.

The receptor comes from a woman between 18 and 29 years old with Graves' hyperthyroidism. Sequencing input: blood. The chain combines TRBV20-1 with TRBJ1-5; 8 bases map to TRBD1. This CDR3 reads CSAQPGQAFYSNQPQHF. CDR3 bases: TGCAGTGCTCAACCGGGACAGGCTTTTTATAGCAATCAGCCCCAGCATTTT.